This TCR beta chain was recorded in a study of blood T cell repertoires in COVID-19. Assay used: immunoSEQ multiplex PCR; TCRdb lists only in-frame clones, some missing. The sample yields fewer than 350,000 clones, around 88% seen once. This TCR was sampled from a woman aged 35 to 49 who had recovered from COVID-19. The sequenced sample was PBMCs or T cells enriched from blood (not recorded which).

CDR3 coding DNA: TGCAGCGTTGACCGCAGGGCTTCCGTCACTGAAGCTTTCTTT. Residues: CSVDRRASVTEAFF. V gene TRBV29-1 combines with J gene TRBJ1-1, with D perhaps matching TRBD1 (5 bases). Germline V gene sequence: CDR1 SQVTM, CDR2 ANQGSEA. This CDR3 region has 14 residues. Trimming cost V 3 bases and J 4 bases, with 15 bases left between them.